These 2 T cell receptor beta chains share one sample of origin, sequenced in a study of OX40 agonist ivuxolimab in advanced cancers. TCRdb's copy holds only in-frame clones and misses some; the assay was immunoSEQ multiplex PCR. The sample lists 30,000 to 40,000 clones, roughly 80% occurring once. This specimen was CD4+ or CD8+ T cells sorted from blood, taken in a trial of the OX40 agonist ivuxolimab. Receptors originate from an adult with an advanced solid tumor such as melanoma, head and neck, liver or kidney cancer.

This rearrangement joins TRBV5-4 to TRBJ1-1, with a weak D call TRBD1 (5 bases). V was pared by 1 base and J by 2 bases, with 9 bases between. The germline gives CDR1 SGHNT, CDR2 YYREEE (reference sequence). The CDR3 totals 14 residues. The CDR3 region is CASSLIDSNTEAFF. The CDR3 coding sequence is TGTGCCAGCAGCTTGATCGACAGCAACACTGAAGCTTTCTTT.

V and J are TRBV6-1 and TRBJ1-4; no definite D call. Trimming left V 1 base short and J 4 bases short, with 13 bases between. The CDR3 sequence is 16 residues long. CDR1 is MNHNS, CDR2 SASEGT, per germline. CDR3: CASSEGWRTLNEKLFF. In DNA form, the CDR3 reads TGTGCCAGCAGTGAAGGGTGGAGGACCCTTAATGAAAAACTGTTTTTT.